This T cell receptor (beta chain) appears in the sequencing data of a study of CD8 T cells in Susac syndrome. Across the whole study: Intravenous immunoglobulin alone or corticosteroids were being given to patients with Susac syndrome at blood draw, unless they were therapy-naive.

About this clonotype: Its target is unknown.

An amount of RNA that ranged from roughly 0.45 to 1 ug was reverse transcribed with random hexamers. By means of immunoSEQ multiplex PCR, TCR beta CDR3 spanning 54 Vbeta and 13 Jbeta underwent amplification. A single record per CDR3 protein comes from TCRdb applying MiXCR to the immunoSEQ multiplex PCR reads. The table lists approximately 210,000 distinct CDR3 sequences, 85% to 95% of them singletons, with around 0.15% in the top ten. The CDR3 contains 17 residues. Germline CDR1 MNHEY, CDR2 SMNVEV (reference sequence). The junction had 10 bases not matched to a gene; V was cut back by 6 bases and J by 7 bases. The study sequenced TCR beta in blood CD8+ and CD4+ T cells. Study-level findings and limits: CD4+ T cell repertoires in Susac syndrome lacked clonal expansion.

The sequenced material came from CD4+ T cells from PBMCs. The chain has TRBV27 and TRBJ1-6; 12 bases match TRBD1. This receptor was taken from a human donor with Susac syndrome. CDR3 residues: CASRTSGTGGLNSPLHF. Written as DNA, the CDR3 is TGTGCCAGCAGAACATCCGGGACAGGGGGCCTAAATTCACCCCTCCACTTT.